These 17 T cell receptor beta chains share one sample of origin, sequenced in a study of T cells expressing NK-cell markers. With the 5' RACE reads reprocessed, TCRdb shows one record per CDR3 protein and no DNA. Seen in this sample are hundreds of thousands of distinct CDR3 sequences; the ten most common clones hold about 3.6%. The specimen sequenced was blood T cells: a sorted CD56 or NKG2C T cell subset, CD4+ or CD8+ T cells, or bulk PBMC T cells (not recorded which). The source is a man between 18 and 29 years old in good health.

The chain joins TRBV20-1 to TRBJ1-3; TCRdb calls TRBD1, which cannot be checked without DNA. The V gene's germline CDR1 is DFQATT and CDR2 SNEGSKA (reference sequence). This CDR3 contains 17 residues. CDR3 sequence reads: CSARSHPGVISGNTIYF.

V usage is TRBV13 and J usage is TRBJ2-7; TCRdb picks TRBD1, but there is no DNA to check that call. Germline V CDR1 and CDR2: PRHDT, FYEKMQ (reference sequence). The CDR3 extends over 15 amino acids. CDR3 sequence: CASSAGDRFPYEQYF.

This chain uses TRBV20-1 with TRBJ2-5. The CDR3 sequence is 13 residues long. Germline lookup yields CDR1 DFQATT and CDR2 SNEGSKA (reference sequence). CDR3 loop: CSARFSWQETQYF.

The J gene is TRBJ1-2, the V gene TRBV20-1. The CDR3 is 11 amino acids. Germline lookup yields CDR1 DFQATT and CDR2 SNEGSKA (reference sequence). CDR3 sequence reads: CSALLEGGYTF.

The genes are TRBV27 and TRBJ1-1. Germline loops: CDR1 MNHEY, CDR2 SMNVEV (reference sequence). The CDR3 contains 14 residues. CDR3 sequence reads: CASSLVAGRTEAFF.

V gene TRBV7-2 combines with J gene TRBJ2-7; without DNA, the TCRdb call of TRBD1 cannot be checked. Per germline, CDR1 SGHTA and CDR2 FQGNSA. This CDR3 has 12 amino acids. The CDR3 protein is CASSSQGDEQYF.

J is TRBJ2-5 and V is TRBV7-6; the D call of TRBD1 rests on TCRdb alone, since no DNA is present to check it. The CDR3 runs 15 residues. Germline CDR1 SGHVS, CDR2 FNYEAQ. Here the CDR3 reads CASSHRRGTQETQYF.

CDR3: CASSAKPGTQETQYF. V is TRBV14 and J is TRBJ2-5; TCRdb proposes TRBD1, but this gene call is untestable without DNA. CDR3 size: 15 residues. CDR1 SGHDN and CDR2 FVKESK come from the germline V gene.

The V and J genes are TRBV5-1 and TRBJ2-1; the TCRdb call, TRBD1, lacks DNA for checking. Germline CDR1 SGHRS, CDR2 YFSETQ. The CDR3 is 17 residues long. This CDR3 is CASSLVSAPSSYNEQFF.

This chain connects TRBV11-2 to TRBJ2-7. CDR3 size: 15 residues. Germline V gene sequence: CDR1 SGHAT, CDR2 FQNNGV. CDR3 amino acids: CASSLESDLSYEQYF.

The V and J genes are TRBV18 and TRBJ2-2; TCRdb designates TRBD1, a call that cannot be tested without DNA. CDR1 and CDR2 (germline): KGHSH, LQKENI. This CDR3 contains 15 residues. The CDR3 loop reads CASSLGQDNTGELFF.

The V and J genes are TRBV28 and TRBJ2-7; TCRdb picks TRBD1, but there is no DNA to check that call. The CDR3 runs 15 residues. CDR1 is MDHEN, CDR2 SYDVKM, per germline. The CDR3: CASSSTGGFSYEQYF.

V is TRBV12-3 or TRBV12-4 and J is TRBJ1-4; TCRdb indicates TRBD1, and absent DNA this call remains unverified. There are 18 residues in the CDR3. CDR3 in amino acids: CASSLGLQGRRTNEKLFF.

The chain joins TRBV7-2 to TRBJ1-1. The V gene's germline CDR1 is SGHTA and CDR2 FQGNSA. The CDR3 totals 16 residues. The CDR3 sequence: CASSLVHSNIGTEAFF.

This rearrangement joins TRBV29-1 to TRBJ2-1; TCRdb proposes TRBD2, but this gene call is untestable without DNA. Germline CDR1 and CDR2: SQVTM and ANQGSEA. The CDR3 consists of 20 residues. The CDR3 spells CSVEVVGLAGAASSYNEQFF.

The gene calls are TRBV7-9 and TRBJ2-1; TCRdb's assignment of TRBD1 cannot be checked, as there is no DNA. Germline lookup yields CDR1 SEHNR and CDR2 FQNEAQ (reference sequence). The CDR3 loop spans 17 amino acids. Here the CDR3 reads CASSSLTGTRTYNEQFF.

The J gene is TRBJ1-2, the V gene TRBV20-1. CDR3 length: 12 residues. Per the germline V gene, CDR1 is DFQATT and CDR2 is SNEGSKA (reference sequence). The CDR3 reads CSARFGQYGYTF.